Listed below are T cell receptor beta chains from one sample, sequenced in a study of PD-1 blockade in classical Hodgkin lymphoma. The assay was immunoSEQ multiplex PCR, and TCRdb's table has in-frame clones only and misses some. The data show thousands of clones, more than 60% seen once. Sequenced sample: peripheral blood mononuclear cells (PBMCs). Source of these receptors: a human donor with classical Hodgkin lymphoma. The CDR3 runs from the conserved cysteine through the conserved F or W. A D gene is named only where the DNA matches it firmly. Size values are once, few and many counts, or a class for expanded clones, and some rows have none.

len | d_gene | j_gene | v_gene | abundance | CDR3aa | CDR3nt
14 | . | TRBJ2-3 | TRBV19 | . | CASSMVVHTDTQYF | TGTGCCAGTAGTATGGTAGTGCACACAGATACGCAGTATTTT
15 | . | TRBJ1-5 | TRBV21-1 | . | CASSNPHRDEQPQHF | TGTGCCAGCAGCAACCCCCACCGGGACGAACAGCCCCAGCATTTT
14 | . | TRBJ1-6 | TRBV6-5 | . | CATNYRGSGSPLHF | TGTGCCACCAACTACCGGGGGTCAGGATCACCCCTCCACTTT
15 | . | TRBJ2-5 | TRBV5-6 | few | CASSSPEAGWETQYF | TGTGCCAGCAGCTCCCCCGAAGCAGGGTGGGAGACCCAGTACTTC
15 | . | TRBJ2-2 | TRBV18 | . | CASSPLSQATGELFF | TGTGCCAGCTCACCCCTCTCCCAAGCCACCGGGGAGCTGTTTTTT
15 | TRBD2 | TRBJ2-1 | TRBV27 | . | CASTGLPPGGNEQFF | TGTGCCAGCACGGGACTCCCACCGGGGGGCAATGAGCAGTTCTTC
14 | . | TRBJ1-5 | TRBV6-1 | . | CASSGAGVGQPQHF | TGTGCCAGCAGTGGGGCTGGGGTTGGTCAGCCCCAGCATTTT
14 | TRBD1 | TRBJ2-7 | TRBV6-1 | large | CASSEAGTAHEQYF | TGTGCCAGCAGTGAAGCGGGGACAGCCCACGAGCAGTACTTC
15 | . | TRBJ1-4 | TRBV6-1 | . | CASNLDRGLNEKLFF | TGTGCCAGCAATCTCGACCGGGGCCTTAATGAAAAACTGTTTTTT
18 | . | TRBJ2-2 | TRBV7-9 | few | CASSLGGRTGINTGELFF | TGTGCCAGCAGCTTAGGAGGTCGCACAGGGATAAACACCGGGGAGCTGTTTTTT
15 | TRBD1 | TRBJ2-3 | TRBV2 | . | CASSEEQGFADTQYF | TGTGCCAGCAGTGAAGAACAGGGGTTTGCAGATACGCAGTATTTT
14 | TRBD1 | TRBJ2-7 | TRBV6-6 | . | CASTGQGIIYEQYF | TGTGCCAGCACGGGACAGGGGATTATCTACGAGCAGTACTTC
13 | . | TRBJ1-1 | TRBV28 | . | CASSLQDGTEAFF | TGTGCCAGCAGTTTACAGGACGGCACTGAAGCTTTCTTT
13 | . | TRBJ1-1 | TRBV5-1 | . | CASSLGGATEAFF | TGCGCCAGCAGCTTGGGTGGGGCGACTGAAGCTTTCTTT
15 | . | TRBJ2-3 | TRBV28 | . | CASSSPSVGPGTQYF | TGTGCCAGCAGTTCCCCCTCAGTAGGGCCAGGTACGCAGTATTTT
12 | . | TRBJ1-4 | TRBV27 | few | CATGTRGEKLFF | TGTGCCACCGGGACCCGAGGCGAAAAACTGTTTTTT
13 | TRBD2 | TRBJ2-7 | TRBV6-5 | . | CASRGAGAYEQYF | TGTGCCAGCAGAGGCGCGGGAGCCTACGAGCAGTACTTC
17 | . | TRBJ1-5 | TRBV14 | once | CASSHSHGGDSNQPQHF | TGTGCCAGCAGCCATAGTCATGGGGGGGACAGCAATCAGCCCCAGCATTTT
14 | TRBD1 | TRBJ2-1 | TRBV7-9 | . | CASSPTGTGFLTFF | TGTGCCAGCAGTCCCACCGGGACAGGGTTCTTAACGTTCTTC
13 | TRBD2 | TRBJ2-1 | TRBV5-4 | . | CASSSGTRNEQFF | TGTGCCAGCAGCTCCGGGACTAGAAATGAGCAGTTCTTC
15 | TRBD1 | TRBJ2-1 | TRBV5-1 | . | CASSFRDRGLDEQFF | TGCGCCAGCAGCTTCCGGGACAGGGGTTTGGATGAGCAGTTCTTC
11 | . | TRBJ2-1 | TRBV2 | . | CASSEMYEQFF | TGTGCCAGCAGTGAAATGTATGAGCAGTTCTTC
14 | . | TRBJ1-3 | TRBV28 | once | CASSNTGLGNTIYF | TGTGCCAGCAGTAATACAGGGTTGGGAAACACCATATATTTT
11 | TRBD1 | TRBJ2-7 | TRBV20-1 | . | CSARGDREQYF | TGCAGTGCTAGAGGGGACAGGGAGCAGTACTTC
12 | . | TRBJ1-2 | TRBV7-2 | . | CASSPGISGYTF | TGTGCCAGCAGCCCGGGAATCTCTGGCTACACCTTC
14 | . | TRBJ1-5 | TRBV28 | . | CASSYVGPHQPQHF | TGTGCCAGCAGTTATGTGGGACCACATCAGCCCCAGCATTTT
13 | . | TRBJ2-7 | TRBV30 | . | CAWSVQVLYEQYF | TGTGCCTGGAGTGTACAGGTTCTCTACGAGCAGTACTTC
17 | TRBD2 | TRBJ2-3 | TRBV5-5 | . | CASSPSILAGGPDTQYF | TGTGCCAGCAGCCCCTCAATCCTAGCGGGAGGGCCGGATACGCAGTATTTT
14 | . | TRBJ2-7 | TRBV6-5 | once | CASRDSPGSYEQYF | TGTGCCAGCAGAGACAGTCCCGGCTCCTACGAGCAGTACTTC
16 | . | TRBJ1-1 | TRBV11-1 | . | CASSLRGGSLGTEAFF | TGTGCCAGCAGCTTAAGGGGCGGCTCCTTGGGCACTGAAGCTTTCTTT
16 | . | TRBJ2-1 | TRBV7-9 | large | CASSLAGQGSYNEQFF | TGTGCCAGCAGCTTAGCAGGACAAGGCTCCTACAATGAGCAGTTCTTC